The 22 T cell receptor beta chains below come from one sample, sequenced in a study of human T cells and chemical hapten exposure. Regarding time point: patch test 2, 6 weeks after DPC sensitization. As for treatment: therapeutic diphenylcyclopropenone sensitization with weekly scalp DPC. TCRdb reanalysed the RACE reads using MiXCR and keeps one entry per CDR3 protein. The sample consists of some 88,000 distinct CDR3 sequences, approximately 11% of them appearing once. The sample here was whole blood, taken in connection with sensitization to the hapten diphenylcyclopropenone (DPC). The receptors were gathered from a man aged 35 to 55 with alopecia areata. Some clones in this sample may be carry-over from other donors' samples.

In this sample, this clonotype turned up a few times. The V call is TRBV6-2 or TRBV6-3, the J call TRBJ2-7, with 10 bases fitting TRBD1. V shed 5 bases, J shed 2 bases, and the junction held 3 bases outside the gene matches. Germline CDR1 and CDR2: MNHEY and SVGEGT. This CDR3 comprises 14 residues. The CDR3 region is CASSKGQGAYEQYV. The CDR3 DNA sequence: TGTGCCAGCAGTAAAGGACAGGGGGCCTACGAGCAGTACGTC.

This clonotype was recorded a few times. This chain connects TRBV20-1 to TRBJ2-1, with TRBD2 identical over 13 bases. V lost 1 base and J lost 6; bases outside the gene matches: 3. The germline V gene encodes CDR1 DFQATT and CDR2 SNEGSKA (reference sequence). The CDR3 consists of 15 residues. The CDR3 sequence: CSARGLAGGINEQFF. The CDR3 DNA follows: TGCAGTGCTAGAGGACTAGCGGGAGGAATCAATGAGCAGTTCTTC.

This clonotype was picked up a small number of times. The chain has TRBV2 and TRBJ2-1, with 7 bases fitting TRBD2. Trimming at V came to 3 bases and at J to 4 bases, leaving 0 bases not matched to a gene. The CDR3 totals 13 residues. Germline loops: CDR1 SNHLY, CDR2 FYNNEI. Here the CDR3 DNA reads TGTGCCAGCAGTGAGGGGGGGTACAATGAGCAGTTCTTC. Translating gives CASSEGGYNEQFF.

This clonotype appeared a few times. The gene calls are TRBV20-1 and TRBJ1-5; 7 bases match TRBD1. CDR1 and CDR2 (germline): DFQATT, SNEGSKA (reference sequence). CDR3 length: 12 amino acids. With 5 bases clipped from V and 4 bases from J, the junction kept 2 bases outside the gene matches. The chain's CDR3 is CSALQGNQPQHF. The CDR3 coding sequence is TGCAGTGCTCTACAGGGGAATCAGCCCCAGCATTTT.

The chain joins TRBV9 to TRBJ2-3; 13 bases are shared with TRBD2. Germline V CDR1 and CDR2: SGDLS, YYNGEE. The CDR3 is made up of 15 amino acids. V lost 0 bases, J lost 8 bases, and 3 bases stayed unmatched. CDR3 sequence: CASSVETSGRGTQYF. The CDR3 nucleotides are TGTGCCAGCAGCGTAGAAACTAGCGGGAGGGGTACGCAGTATTTT.

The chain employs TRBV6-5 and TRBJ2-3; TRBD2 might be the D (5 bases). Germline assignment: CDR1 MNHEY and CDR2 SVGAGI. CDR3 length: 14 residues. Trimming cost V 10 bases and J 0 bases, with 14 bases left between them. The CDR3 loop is CATGNLPSTDTQYF. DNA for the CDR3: TGTGCCACCGGGAACTTGCCTAGCACAGATACGCAGTATTTT.

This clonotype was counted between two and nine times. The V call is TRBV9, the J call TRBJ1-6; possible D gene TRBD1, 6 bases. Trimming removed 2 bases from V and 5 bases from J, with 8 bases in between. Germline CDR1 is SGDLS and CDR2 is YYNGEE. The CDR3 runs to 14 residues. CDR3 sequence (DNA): TGTGCCAGCAGCGTCCGGGACAATAATTCACCCCTCCACTTT. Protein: CASSVRDNNSPLHF.

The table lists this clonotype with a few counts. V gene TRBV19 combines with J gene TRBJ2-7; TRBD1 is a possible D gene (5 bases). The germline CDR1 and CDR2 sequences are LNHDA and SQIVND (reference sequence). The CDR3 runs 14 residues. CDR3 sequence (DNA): TGTGCTAAAGTAGGGGCATCGGTCATATACGAGCAGTACGTC. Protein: CAKVGASVIYEQYV.

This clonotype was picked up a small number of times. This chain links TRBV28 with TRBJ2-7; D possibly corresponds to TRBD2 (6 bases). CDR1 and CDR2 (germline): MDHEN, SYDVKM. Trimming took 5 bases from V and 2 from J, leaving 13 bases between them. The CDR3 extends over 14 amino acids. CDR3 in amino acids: CASSPPGLPYEQYF. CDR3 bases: TGTGCCAGCAGTCCCCCGGGACTCCCCTACGAGCAGTACTTC.

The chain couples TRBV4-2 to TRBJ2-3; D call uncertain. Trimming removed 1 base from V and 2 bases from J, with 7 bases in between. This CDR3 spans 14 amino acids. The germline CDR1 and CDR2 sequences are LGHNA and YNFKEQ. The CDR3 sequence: CASSQVQDTDTQYF. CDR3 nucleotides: TGTGCCAGCAGCCAAGTTCAGGACACAGATACGCAGTATTTT.

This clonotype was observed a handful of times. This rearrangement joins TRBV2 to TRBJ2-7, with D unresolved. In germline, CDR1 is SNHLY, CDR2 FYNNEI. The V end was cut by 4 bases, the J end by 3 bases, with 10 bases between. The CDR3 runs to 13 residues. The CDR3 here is CASSGTVSYEQYF. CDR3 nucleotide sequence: TGTGCCAGCAGTGGGACGGTCAGCTACGAGCAGTACTTC.

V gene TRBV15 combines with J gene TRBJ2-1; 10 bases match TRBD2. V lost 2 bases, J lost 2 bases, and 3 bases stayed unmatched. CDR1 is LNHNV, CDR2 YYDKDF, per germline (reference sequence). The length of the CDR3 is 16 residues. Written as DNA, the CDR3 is TGTGCCACCAGCAGACGGACTAGCGGAACCTACAATGAGCAGTTCTTC. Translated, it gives CATSRRTSGTYNEQFF.

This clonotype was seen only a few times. CDR3 sequence: CASNPDASGITDTQYF. In DNA, the CDR3 is TGTGCCAGCAACCCTGACGCTAGCGGGATCACAGATACGCAGTATTTT. V gene TRBV7-9 combines with J gene TRBJ2-3, with 9 nucleotides matching TRBD2. Trimming cost V 7 bases and J 2 bases; bases outside gene matches: 10. The CDR3 length is 16 residues. The germline V gene has CDR1 SEHNR and CDR2 FQNEAQ (reference sequence).

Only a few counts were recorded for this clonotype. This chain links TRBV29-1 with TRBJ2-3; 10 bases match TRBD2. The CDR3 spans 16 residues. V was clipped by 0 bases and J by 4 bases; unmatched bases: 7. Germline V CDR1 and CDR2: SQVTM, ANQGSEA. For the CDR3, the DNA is TGCAGCGTTGAAGATCGGGCTAGCGGGAGCGCAGATACGCAGTATTTT. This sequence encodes CSVEDRASGSADTQYF.

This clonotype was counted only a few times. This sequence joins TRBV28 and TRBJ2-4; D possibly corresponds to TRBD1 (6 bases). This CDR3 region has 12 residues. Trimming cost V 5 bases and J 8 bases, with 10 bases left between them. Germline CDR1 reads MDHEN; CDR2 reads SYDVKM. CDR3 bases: TGTGCCAGCAGTCAGGGGCGGGACATTCAGTACTTC. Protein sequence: CASSQGRDIQYF.

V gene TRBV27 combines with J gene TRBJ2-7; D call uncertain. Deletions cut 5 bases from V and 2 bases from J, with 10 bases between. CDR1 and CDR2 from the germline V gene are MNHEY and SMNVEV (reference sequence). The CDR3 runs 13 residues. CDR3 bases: TGTGCCAGCAGTCCCCGATTGCCCTACGAGCAGTACGTC. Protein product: CASSPRLPYEQYV.

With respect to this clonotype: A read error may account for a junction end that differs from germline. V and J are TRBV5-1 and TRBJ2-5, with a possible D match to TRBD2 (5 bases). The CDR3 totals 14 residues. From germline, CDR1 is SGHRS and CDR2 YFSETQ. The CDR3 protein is CASSPKGAQVTQYF. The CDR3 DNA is TGCGCCAGCAGCCCCAAGGGAGCCCAAGTGACCCAGTACTTC.

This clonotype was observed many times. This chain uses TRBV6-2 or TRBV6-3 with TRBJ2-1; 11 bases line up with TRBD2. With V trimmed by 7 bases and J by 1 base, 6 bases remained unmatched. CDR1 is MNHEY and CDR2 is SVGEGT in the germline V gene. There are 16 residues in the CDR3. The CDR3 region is CASTTLAGASYNEQFF. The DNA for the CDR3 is TGTGCCAGCACCACACTAGCGGGAGCATCCTACAATGAGCAGTTCTTC.

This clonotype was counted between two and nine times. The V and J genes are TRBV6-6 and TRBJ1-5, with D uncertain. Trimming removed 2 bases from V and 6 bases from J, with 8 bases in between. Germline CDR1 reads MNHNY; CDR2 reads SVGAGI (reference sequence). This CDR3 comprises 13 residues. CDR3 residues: CASSYPGGQPQHF. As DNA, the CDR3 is TGTGCCAGCAGTTACCCCGGTGGTCAGCCCCAGCATTTT.

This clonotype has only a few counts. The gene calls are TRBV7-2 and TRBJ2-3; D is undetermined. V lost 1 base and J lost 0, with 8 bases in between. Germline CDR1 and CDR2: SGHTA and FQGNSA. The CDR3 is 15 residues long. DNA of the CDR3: TGTGCCAGCAGCTTAGGAGCGACTAGCACAGATACGCAGTATTTT. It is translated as CASSLGATSTDTQYF. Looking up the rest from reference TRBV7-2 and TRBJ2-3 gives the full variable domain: GAGVSQSPSNKVTEKGKDVELRCDPISGHTALYWYRQSLGQGLEFLIYFQGNSAPDKSGLPSDRFSAERTGGSVSTLTIQRTQQEDSAVYLCASSLGATSTDTQYFGPGTRLTVL.

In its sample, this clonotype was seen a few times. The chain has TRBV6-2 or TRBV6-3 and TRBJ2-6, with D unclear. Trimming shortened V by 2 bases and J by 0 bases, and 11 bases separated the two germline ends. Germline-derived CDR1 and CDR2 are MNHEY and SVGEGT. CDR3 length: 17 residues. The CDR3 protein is CASSYRGRTSGANVLTF. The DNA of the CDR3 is TGTGCCAGCAGTTACCGAGGACGGACCTCTGGGGCCAACGTCCTGACTTTC.

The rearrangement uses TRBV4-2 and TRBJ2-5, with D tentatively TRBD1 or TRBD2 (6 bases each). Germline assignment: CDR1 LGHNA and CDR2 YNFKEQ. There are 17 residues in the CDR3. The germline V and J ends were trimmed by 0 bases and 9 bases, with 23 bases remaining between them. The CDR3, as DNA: TGTGCCAGCAGCCAAGATTTCGGGGGCGACGGCGGGGTGGCCCAGTACTTC. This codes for CASSQDFGGDGGVAQYF.